This is a list of T cell receptor beta chains from one sample in a study of cytomegalovirus exposure and HLA in healthy donors. The data were produced by immunoSEQ multiplex PCR, yet TCRdb's version contains in-frame clones alone and is incomplete. The sample contains hundreds of thousands of clones, 70% to 85% of which appear only once. The sequencing input was PBMCs. The receptors derive from a woman aged 40-49 years in good health and CMV-seronegative. Each CDR3 is given without its conserved first and last residue.

TRBJ1-1,TRBV6-5,ASNQRTGNTEAF
TRBJ2-2,TRBV11-3,ATSGTTNTGELF
TRBJ2-7,TRBV28,ASSLGQARYEQY
TRBJ1-2,TRBV7-9,ASSLASGAYT
TRBJ2-1,TRBV4-1,ASSLATGIAVNEQF
TRBJ2-7,TRBV28,ASSLSAGGNEQY
TRBJ2-1,TRBV9,ASSPQAYYYNEQF
TRBJ2-2,TRBV7-3,ASSTQMAGELF
TRBJ1-1,TRBV6-1,ASGRGVQNTEAF
TRBJ2-2,TRBV5-1,ASSLEGSGELF
.,TRBV19,ASSRAGQLYEQY
TRBJ2-3,TRBV5-4,ASSLAGVPRDTQY
TRBJ2-7,TRBV2,ASGWTSGDYEQY
TRBJ2-1,TRBV5-4,ASSVNWGGNEQF
TRBJ1-5,TRBV28,ASSLYGRGIDGNQPQH
TRBJ1-1,TRBV27,ASSLFRGDTEAF